This T cell receptor (beta chain) derives from a study of Ad26.COV2.S vaccination and SARS-CoV-2 variants. Whole-study context: The donor was enrolled in the Ad26.COV2.S arm of the COV1001 trial. Into the muscle, Ad26.COV2.S was dosed once or twice, 56 days apart.

Only in-frame clones appear in the TCRdb table, and some are missing; sequencing was by immunoSEQ multiplex PCR. Of around 300,000 clones listed, around 89% are singletons. With respect to this clone: Its antigen is not identified.

Study findings and constraints: Total T cell responses, in the TCR breadth and depth analyses, may have been underestimated. Spike-specific CD8+ and CD4+ T cell responses reportedly showed substantial breadth after vaccination.

The CDR3 is 15 residues long. J lost 1 base, V lost 5 bases, and 7 bases had no gene match. Per germline, CDR1 KGHSY and CDR2 FQNENV. Treatment given: about 20 received Ad26.COV2.S at low or high dose, single or two shots; about 5 received placebo; per-sample allocation not given. At day 63 after the first vaccine or placebo injection, samples were drawn. The sequence derives from a person aged 18 to 59 who received the Ad26.COV2.S COVID-19 vaccine or a placebo. This sample comprised peripheral blood, obtained in a trial of Ad26.COV2.S vaccine versus placebo. V usage is TRBV16 and J usage is TRBJ2-7; 8 nucleotides align to TRBD1. The CDR3 DNA reads as TGTGCCAGCAGCTATCACAGGACAGGGTCCTACGAGCAGTACTTC. Translated: CASSYHRTGSYEQYF.